This T cell receptor (beta chain) emerged from a study of shared clonotypes between healthy human individuals. As for the study in general: With ages of 18 to 49, the donors were a couple of women and a few men.

This CDR3 is built from 15 residues. CDR1 and CDR2 (germline): SGHRS, YFSETQ. Trimming removed 4 bases at V and 3 bases at J, with 17 bases between. Study-wide results and limits: Naive subsets usually exceeded memory subsets in estimated richness. Compared with clonotypes that all four donors shared, non-shared clonotypes had lower generation probabilities.

Clones were sequenced by immunoSEQ multiplex PCR, and TCRdb holds only the in-frame ones, with some missing. The sample contains about 1.5 million clones, around 98% of which appear only once. On this clone itself: Antigen: not known.

What was sequenced was naive CD4+ T cells sorted from blood. The subset is: CD45RA+ positively selected. The chain couples TRBV5-1 to TRBJ2-7; D possibly corresponds to TRBD2 (6 bases). The receptor's source is a man in his thirties or forties in good health. The CDR3 DNA reads TGCGCCAGCAGCCCTACTAGCTCCATAATCTACGAGCAGTACTTC. This sequence encodes CASSPTSSIIYEQYF.